This T cell receptor beta chain was captured in a study of beta chain features in type 1 diabetes. The table lists this clone with a few counts. Expressed TCRB transcripts got sequenced, as all isolated RNA was reverse transcribed. Sequenced by immunoSEQ multiplex PCR; TCRdb stores in-frame clones only, minus some. Among 970,000 or so clones listed, roughly 17% were seen once. Trimming removed 5 bases from V and 3 bases from J; junction bases left unmatched: 7. The CDR3 length is 15 residues. In germline, CDR1 is SEHNR, CDR2 FQNEAQ (reference sequence). On average, the one heparinised blood draw given by each donor was around 110 mL.

The chain recombines TRBV7-9 with TRBJ2-7; 10 positions agree with TRBD1. The sequence derives from a woman between 18 and 29 years old in good health. Source material: naive CD4+ T cells from blood. The CDR3 here is CASSRDRGGIYEQYF. The CDR3 region has the DNA TGTGCCAGCAGCCGGGACAGGGGAGGTATCTACGAGCAGTACTTC.